The T cell receptor (beta chain) under discussion was sequenced for a study of response to subunit inactivated influenza vaccine. The CDR3 loop spans 16 amino acids. Trimming took 4 bases from V and 2 from J; bases not matched to a gene: 9. The V gene's germline CDR1 is LGHDT and CDR2 YNNKEL (reference sequence). Each CDR3 protein is one row after TCRdb ran MiXCR on the RT-PCR reads. The sample gives almost 250,000 distinct CDR3 sequences, 9.5% to 15% of which show up once; about 8% is in the top ten. The genes are TRBV3-1 and TRBJ2-3; TRBD2 aligns across 7 bases. This TCR came from a man in his fifties who received an inactivated influenza vaccine. The source was non-naive T cells sorted from PBMCs, collected 14 days before vaccination. CDR3 coding DNA: TGTGCCAGCAGCCGCCGACTAGCTCCGTTCACAGATACGCAGTATTTT. Translation gives CASSRRLAPFTDTQYF.